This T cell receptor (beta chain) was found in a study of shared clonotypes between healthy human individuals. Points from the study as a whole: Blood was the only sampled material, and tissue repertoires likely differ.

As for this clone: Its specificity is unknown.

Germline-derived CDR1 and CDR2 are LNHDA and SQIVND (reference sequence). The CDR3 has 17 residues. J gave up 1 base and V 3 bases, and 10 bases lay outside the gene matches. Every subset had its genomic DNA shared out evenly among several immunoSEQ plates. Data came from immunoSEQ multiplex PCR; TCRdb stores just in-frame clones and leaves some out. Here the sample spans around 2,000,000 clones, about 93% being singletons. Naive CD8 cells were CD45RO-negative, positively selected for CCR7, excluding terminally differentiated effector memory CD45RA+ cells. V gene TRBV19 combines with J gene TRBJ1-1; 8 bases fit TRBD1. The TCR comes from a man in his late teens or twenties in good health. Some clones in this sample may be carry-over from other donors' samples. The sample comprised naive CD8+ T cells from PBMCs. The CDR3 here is CASSIPGQAEGNTEAFF. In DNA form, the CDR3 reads TGTGCCAGTAGTATCCCGGGACAGGCAGAAGGGAACACTGAAGCTTTCTTT.